This T cell receptor beta chain derives from a study of shared clonotypes between healthy human individuals (dated by TCRdb to 2020 to 2021). Study-wide context: Three men and two women, aged 18 to 49 years, made up the cohort. To estimate repertoire size and how much clonotypes are shared between individuals, the study performed deep sequencing of blood TCR repertoires from 4 to 6 healthy adults. Per donor, leukapheresis produced somewhere between about 0.94 and 9 billion PBMCs. Different laboratories and diverse techniques were used to prepare libraries and sequence TCR repertoires, to increase sequencing depth and limit assay-specific biases.

TCR CDR3 regions were amplified from genomic DNA by multiplex PCR using the deep immunoSEQ assay. Extracted genomic DNA from each cell subset was spread evenly across all wells of several immunoSEQ 96-well plates, with each plate serving as a replicate. For unsorted PBMC, each replicate PCR was loaded with around 300 ng genomic DNA, equivalent to 25,000 to 35,000 T cell genomes. Ten immunoSEQ deep assay plates were used to sequence the unsorted PBMC genomic DNA. Purified libraries were quantified with a Qubit 3.0 fluorometer, sized on a Bioanalyzer 2100, and re-quantified with the KAPA Library Quantification kit. Every immunoSEQ 96-well plate was sequenced on a separate single-read 150-cycle Illumina NextSeq 550 flow cell. The authors' analysis ran thus. Because only junctional sequences without quality scores were contained in the immunoSEQ output, filtering matching that applied to full-length reads could not be performed. To assign V/J genes and CDR3, sequences were annotated using PyIR, a Python wrapper for IgBLAST v1.9, with IMGT germline references. Reads were filtered out if the reads had weak V/J assignments (E-value above 1e-6), no CDR3, stop codons, out-of-frame junctions, or ambiguous translated residues. V3J clonotypes were defined as sequences sharing an identical inferred V gene, J gene, and CDR3 amino acid sequence. The percentage overlap between two repertoires was calculated by dividing the number of shared unique clonotypes by the size of the smaller repertoire. Three approaches were used to assess repertoire richness: RTK rarefaction, the Chao1 estimator, and Recon v2.1 estimates of unobserved clonotypes. The table comes from immuneACCESS by way of TCRdb, which keeps in-frame sequences with V and J called. Part of the clones is missing from these tables; in studies checked, under half for an unresolved V gene and the rest for unknown reasons. The V and J calls and clone size come from that table; D and trimming were worked out from the DNA. The sample data list around 480,000 clones, and over 75% of these were observed just once. Clones ranked in the top ten supply around an eighth of the sample.

With respect to this clone: It has no known antigen specificity. No base quality information exists; no much larger clone differs at one position.

Its CDR3 holds 15 amino acids, cysteine through phenylalanine. Just the 45-base CDR3 DNA is kept, in frame starting at base 1. Trimming takes 5 bases off V and 2 bases off J; junction bases not matched to a gene: 4. CDR1 SGHTA and CDR2 FQGNSA were looked up in the germline V gene. What the study reported, not specific to this receptor: Pairwise subsampling indicated that sequencing depth was expected to affect the degree of clonotype sharing among donors. Sampling was restricted to blood, and TCR repertoires in tissue are likely to differ from TCR repertoires in blood. The small number of donors limited the genetic and exposure-history diversity represented.

The donors were healthy, HIV-negative adults who had no recently reported acute infections or vaccinations. Every donor was a Caucasian adult living in Nashville, Tennessee, USA. For unsorted samples, some 90 million PBMCs were counted and genomic DNA was extracted with the QIAamp DNA Blood Mini kit. After blood collection by leukapheresis, PBMCs were isolated using Ficoll-Histopaque density gradient centrifugation and then cryopreserved in the vapor phase of liquid nitrogen. Source material: PBMCs. The sequence joins TRBV7-2 to TRBJ2-1, with TRBD1 identical over 9 junction bases. The sequence derives from a middle-aged woman in good health. Some clones in this sample may be carry-over from other donors' samples. The nucleotide sequence reads TGTGCCAGCAGCCCCCGGGACAGGGCCTACAATGAGCAGTTCTTC. This codes for CASSPRDRAYNEQFF.